The present T cell receptor (beta chain) was sequenced within a study of T cell responses to AZD1222 COVID-19 vaccine. Study-wide results and limits: The study sampled repertoires only after the peak T cell response. Increases in Spike-specific TCR breadth and depth were seen after two AZD1222 doses.

Assay used: immunoSEQ multiplex PCR; TCRdb lists only in-frame clones, some missing. The repertoire holds 150,000 to 200,000 clones, 90% seen once, with approximately 3% in the top ten. With regard to this clone: Its antigen is not identified.

This CDR3 region has 18 residues. V gave up 5 bases and J gave up 3 bases; unmatched junction bases: 17. Germline V gene data show CDR1 as SGHAT and CDR2 as FQNNGV. The clonotype comes from an adult in good health. The chain couples TRBV11-2 to TRBJ1-2; 8 positions agree with TRBD1. The sequences come from peripheral blood, collected on day 0 of AZD1222 vaccination. CDR3 residues: CASSGIRPGQEQYYGYTF. CDR3 DNA: TGTGCCAGCAGCGGAATAAGACCGGGACAGGAACAATACTATGGCTACACCTTC.